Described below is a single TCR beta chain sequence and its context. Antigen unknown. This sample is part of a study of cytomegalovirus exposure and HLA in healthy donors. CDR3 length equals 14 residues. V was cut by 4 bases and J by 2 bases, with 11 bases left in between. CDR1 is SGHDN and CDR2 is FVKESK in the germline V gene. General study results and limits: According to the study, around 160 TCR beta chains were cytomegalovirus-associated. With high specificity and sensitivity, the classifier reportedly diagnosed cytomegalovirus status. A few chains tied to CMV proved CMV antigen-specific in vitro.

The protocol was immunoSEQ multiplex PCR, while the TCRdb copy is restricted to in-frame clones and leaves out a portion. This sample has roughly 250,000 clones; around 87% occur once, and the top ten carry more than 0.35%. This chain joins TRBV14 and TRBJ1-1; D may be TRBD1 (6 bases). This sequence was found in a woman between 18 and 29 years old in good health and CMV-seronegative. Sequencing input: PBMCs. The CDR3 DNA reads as TGTGCCAGCAGCCCGACAGGCCGAAACACTGAAGCTTTCTTT. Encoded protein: CASSPTGRNTEAFF.